Listed below are T cell receptor beta chains from one sample, sequenced in a study of CD8 T cells in Susac syndrome. TCRdb passed the immunoSEQ multiplex PCR reads through MiXCR, listing each CDR3 protein once. The table has roughly 110,000 distinct CDR3 sequences, 85% to 95% seen once. Sequencing was carried out using CD8+ T cells from PBMCs. The receptors were sampled from a human donor in good health. The CDR3 runs from the conserved cysteine through the conserved F or W. D genes are given only for firm matches.

D gene: TRBD1; V gene: TRBV6-2/TRBV6-3; J gene: TRBJ1-2; CDR3 protein: CASSSAGGGYTF; CDR3 DNA: TGTGCCAGCAGTTCCGCAGGGGGCGGCTACACCTTC
D gene: -; V gene: TRBV7-2; J gene: TRBJ1-1; CDR3 protein: CASSLGTLRAEAFF; CDR3 DNA: TGTGCCAGCAGCTTAGGGACCTTACGGGCTGAAGCTTTCTTT
D gene: TRBD1; V gene: TRBV4-2; J gene: TRBJ2-3; CDR3 protein: CASSPPGQSTDTQYF; CDR3 DNA: TGTGCCAGCAGCCCCCCGGGACAGAGCACAGATACGCAGTATTTT
D gene: TRBD2; V gene: TRBV4-3; J gene: TRBJ2-1; CDR3 protein: CASSQEKLAGAYNEQFF; CDR3 DNA: TGCGCCAGCAGCCAGGAAAAACTAGCGGGAGCCTACAATGAGCAGTTCTTC
D gene: TRBD1; V gene: TRBV20-1; J gene: TRBJ1-2; CDR3 protein: CSARGQGHDYGYTF; CDR3 DNA: TGCAGTGCTAGGGGACAGGGGCACGACTATGGCTACACCTTC
D gene: -; V gene: TRBV20-1; J gene: TRBJ1-2; CDR3 protein: CSASAVYGYTF; CDR3 DNA: TGCAGTGCTAGCGCAGTCTATGGCTACACCTTC
D gene: -; V gene: TRBV12-3/TRBV12-4; J gene: TRBJ2-7; CDR3 protein: CASTPGGDEQYF; CDR3 DNA: TGTGCCAGCACCCCGGGTGGAGACGAGCAGTACTTC
D gene: TRBD1; V gene: TRBV12-5; J gene: TRBJ2-5; CDR3 protein: CASGSGTGTDQETQYF; CDR3 DNA: TGTGCTAGTGGTTCGGGTACCGGGACAGATCAAGAGACCCAGTACTTC
D gene: TRBD1; V gene: TRBV7-2; J gene: TRBJ2-1; CDR3 protein: CASSERPGTGSGYNEQFF; CDR3 DNA: TGTGCCAGCAGCGAACGTCCCGGGACAGGGTCTGGTTACAATGAGCAGTTCTTC
D gene: -; V gene: TRBV12-3/TRBV12-4; J gene: TRBJ1-6; CDR3 protein: CASSLGPSANSPLHF; CDR3 DNA: TGTGCCAGCAGTTTAGGACCTTCCGCAAATTCACCCCTCCACTTT
D gene: -; V gene: TRBV19; J gene: TRBJ1-6; CDR3 protein: CASCEGWNSPLHF; CDR3 DNA: TGTGCCAGCTGCGAGGGGTGGAATTCACCCCTCCACTTT
D gene: -; V gene: TRBV27; J gene: TRBJ2-5; CDR3 protein: CASSLGPSWETQYF; CDR3 DNA: TGTGCCAGCAGTTTGGGCCCTAGTTGGGAGACCCAGTACTTC
D gene: TRBD1; V gene: TRBV13; J gene: TRBJ2-5; CDR3 protein: CASSPHLDRGYQETQYF; CDR3 DNA: TGTGCCAGCAGCCCCCACCTGGACAGGGGCTACCAAGAGACCCAGTACTTC
D gene: -; V gene: TRBV29-1; J gene: TRBJ2-3; CDR3 protein: CSVSWTPPRDTQYF; CDR3 DNA: TGCAGCGTTAGTTGGACTCCCCCCAGAGATACGCAGTATTTT